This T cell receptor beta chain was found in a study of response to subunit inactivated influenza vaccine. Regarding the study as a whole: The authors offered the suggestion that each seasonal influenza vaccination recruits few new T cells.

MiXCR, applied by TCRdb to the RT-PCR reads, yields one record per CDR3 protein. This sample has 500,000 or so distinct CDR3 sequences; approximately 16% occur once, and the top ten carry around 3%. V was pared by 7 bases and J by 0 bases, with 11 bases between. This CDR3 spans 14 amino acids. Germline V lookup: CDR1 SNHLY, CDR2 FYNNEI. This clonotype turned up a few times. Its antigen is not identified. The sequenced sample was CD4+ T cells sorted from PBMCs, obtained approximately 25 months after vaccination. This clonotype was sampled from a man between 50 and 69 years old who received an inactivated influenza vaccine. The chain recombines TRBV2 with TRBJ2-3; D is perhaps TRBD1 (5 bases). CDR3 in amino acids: CASIVGPSTDTQYF. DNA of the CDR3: TGTGCCAGCATTGTGGGGCCGAGCACAGATACGCAGTATTTT.